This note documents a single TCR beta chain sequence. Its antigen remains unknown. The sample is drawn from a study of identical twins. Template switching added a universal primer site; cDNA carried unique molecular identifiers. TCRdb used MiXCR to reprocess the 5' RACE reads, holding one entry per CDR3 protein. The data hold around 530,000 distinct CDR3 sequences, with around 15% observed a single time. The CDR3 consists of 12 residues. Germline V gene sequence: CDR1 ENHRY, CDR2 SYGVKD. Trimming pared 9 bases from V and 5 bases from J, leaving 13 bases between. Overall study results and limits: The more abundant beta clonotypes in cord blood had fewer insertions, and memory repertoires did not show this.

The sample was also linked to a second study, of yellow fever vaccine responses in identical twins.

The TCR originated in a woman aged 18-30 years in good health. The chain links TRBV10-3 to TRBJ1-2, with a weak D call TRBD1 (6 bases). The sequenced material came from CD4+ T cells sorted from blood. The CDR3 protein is CAITDSRYGYTF. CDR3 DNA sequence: TGTGCCATTACGGACAGCCGTTATGGCTACACCTTC.